This is a list of T cell receptor beta chains from one sample in a study of T cells in Graves' hyperthyroidism and ophthalmopathy. One entry per CDR3 protein results from TCRdb running MiXCR on the multiplex PCR reads. The top ten clones hold approximately 8.2% of a sample with 600,000 or so distinct CDR3 sequences, about 45% of them seen once. The specimen was peripheral blood or thyroid tissue (not recorded which). These receptors were taken from a woman between 18 and 30 years old with Graves' hyperthyroidism. Each CDR3 is given with its conserved first and last residue. A D gene is named only where the DNA matches it firmly. Only part of the rows carry a size: once, few, many, or a class if the clone is expanded.

clone size	J gene	V gene	CDR3 length	D gene	CDR3 protein	CDR3 DNA
few	TRBJ2-5	TRBV20-1	15	.	CSARVGSDRKETQYF	TGCAGTGCTAGAGTTGGGAGTGACAGGAAAGAGACCCAGTACTTC
few	TRBJ1-5	TRBV9	14	.	CASSQRLDGQPQHF	TGTGCCAGCAGCCAGCGCTTGGACGGTCAGCCCCAGCATTTT
.	TRBJ2-5	TRBV7-2	14	TRBD1	CASSSGPRTGTQYF	TGCGCCAGCAGCTCTGGGCCAAGGACAGGGACCCAGTACTTC
.	TRBJ2-7	TRBV7-3	13	.	CASSLDRLDEQYF	TGTGCCAGCAGCTTAGACAGGCTCGACGAGCAGTACTTC
.	TRBJ1-5	TRBV19	14	.	CAWSVPGANQPQHF	TGTGCCTGGAGTGTACCAGGGGCCAATCAGCCCCAGCATTTT
.	TRBJ2-3	TRBV10-3	16	.	CAINESVLTSTDTQYF	TGTGCCATCAATGAGTCCGTACTTACTAGCACAGATACGCAGTATTTT
few	TRBJ1-2	TRBV7-3	17	.	CASSLRGGIGTNYGYTF	TGTGCCAGCAGCTTACGCGGGGGGATCGGTACCAACTATGGCTACACCTTC
few	TRBJ2-2	TRBV6-1	15	.	CASTVGTPNTGELFF	TGTGCCAGCACAGTCGGGACACCTAACACCGGGGAGCTGTTTTTT
.	TRBJ1-6	TRBV2	13	.	CASRQDVGSPLHF	TGTGCCAGCAGGCAGGATGTCGGGTCACCCCTCCACTTT
many	TRBJ1-4	TRBV7-9	14	.	CASSPAGAREKLFF	TGTGCCAGCAGCCCCGCGGGGGCGCGTGAAAAACTGTTTTTT
.	TRBJ2-7	TRBV20-1	17	TRBD2	CSAGNRVTSGISYEQYF	TGCAGTGCCGGAAACAGGGTCACTAGCGGGATTTCGTACGAGCAGTACTTC
.	TRBJ2-2	TRBV4-2	15	.	CASSPDTGGTGELFF	TGTGCCAGCAGCCCTGACACCGGGGGCACCGGGGAGCTGTTTTTT
.	TRBJ1-1	TRBV7-9	12	.	CASSRPDFQAFF	TGTGCCAGCAGCCGTCCGGACTTCCAAGCTTTCTTT
few	TRBJ2-7	TRBV20-1	15	TRBD2	CSAKDSGRASYEQYF	TGCAGTGCCAAAGATAGCGGGAGGGCCAGCTACGAGCAGTACTTC
few	TRBJ2-7	TRBV13	14	.	CASSPVRARGEQYF	TGTGCCAGCAGCCCGGTTAGGGCGAGGGGCGAGCAGTACTTC
.	TRBJ2-7	TRBV7-9	15	TRBD1	CASSLDGTASYEQYF	TGTGCCAGCAGCTTAGATGGGACAGCCTCCTACGAGCAGTACTTC